These T cell receptor beta chains were read from a single sample in a study of Ad26.COV2.S vaccination and SARS-CoV-2 variants. Clones were read by immunoSEQ multiplex PCR, and TCRdb kept only the in-frame ones, dropping some. The sample consists of roughly 400,000 clones, around 90% of them appearing once. This specimen consisted of peripheral blood, obtained in a trial of Ad26.COV2.S vaccine versus placebo. These receptors were taken from a person between 18 and 65 years old who received the Ad26.COV2.S COVID-19 vaccine or a placebo. CDR3s include the opening cysteine and the closing phenylalanine or tryptophan. A D gene is named only where the DNA matches it firmly. Size is stated for part of the rows, as once, few or many counts, or as a class when the clone is expanded.

D gene | clone size | J gene | V gene | CDR3 protein | CDR3 DNA
. | once | TRBJ1-5 | TRBV5-6 | CASSLYNSNSNQPQHF | TGTGCCAGCAGCTTGTACAACAGTAATAGCAATCAGCCCCAGCATTTT
. | . | TRBJ2-7 | TRBV19 | CASSIVGGSSYEQYF | TGTGCCAGTAGTATAGTTGGGGGAAGCTCCTACGAGCAGTACTTC
. | . | TRBJ2-3 | TRBV11-2 | CASSFRTAPSTDTQYF | TGTGCCAGCAGCTTCAGGACTGCCCCGAGCACAGATACGCAGTATTTT
TRBD2 | . | TRBJ2-7 | TRBV11-2 | CASSSLSGRAVYEQYF | TGTGCCAGCAGCTCCCTAAGCGGGAGGGCCGTCTACGAGCAGTACTTC
TRBD1 | . | TRBJ1-1 | TRBV7-2 | CASSRDRAGTEAFF | TGTGCCAGCAGCCGGGACAGGGCGGGCACTGAAGCTTTCTTT
. | few | TRBJ1-1 | TRBV19 | CASWGVGEAFF | TGTGCCTCCTGGGGGGTCGGTGAAGCTTTCTTT
TRBD2 | . | TRBJ2-2 | TRBV6-5 | CASREGGTGELFF | TGTGCCAGCAGAGAGGGAGGGACCGGGGAGCTGTTTTTT
TRBD2 | . | TRBJ2-3 | TRBV3-1/TRBV3-2 | CASSQESSGFARADTQYF | TGTGCCAGCAGCCAAGAGTCTAGCGGCTTCGCCCGGGCAGATACGCAGTATTTT
. | . | TRBJ2-1 | TRBV4-3 | CASSQDLDLGSYNEQFF | TGCGCCAGCAGCCAAGATTTGGACTTGGGGTCCTACAATGAGCAGTTCTTC
. | . | TRBJ2-3 | TRBV30 | CAWSPTRGDTQYF | TGTGCCTGGAGTCCAACTAGGGGCGATACGCAGTATTTT
TRBD2 | . | TRBJ2-3 | TRBV5-1 | CASSSSGSLGTDTQYF | TGCGCCAGCAGCAGTAGCGGGAGTTTGGGCACAGATACGCAGTATTTT
. | . | TRBJ2-7 | TRBV5-1 | CASSLVGGATYEQYF | TGCGCCAGCAGCTTGGTTGGCGGAGCAACCTACGAGCAGTACTTC
. | once | TRBJ2-3 | TRBV6-2/TRBV6-3 | CASSYSRGQGPDTDTQYF | TGTGCCAGCAGTTACTCGAGAGGGCAGGGGCCTGACACAGATACGCAGTATTTT
. | . | TRBJ1-1 | TRBV15 | CATSRDLPGAGTEAFF | TGTGCCACCAGCAGAGATCTACCGGGGGCGGGAACTGAAGCTTTCTTT
. | once | TRBJ1-5 | TRBV7-2 | CASSLVSGDQPQHF | TGTGCCAGCAGCTTGGTGTCGGGCGATCAGCCCCAGCATTTT
. | . | TRBJ2-1 | TRBV10-1 | CASSGRTTAPYNEQFF | TGCGCCAGCAGTGGAAGGACTACCGCCCCTTACAATGAGCAGTTCTTC
TRBD1 | few | TRBJ1-2 | TRBV7-9 | CASSPDYRGLDYGYTF | TGTGCCAGCAGCCCCGATTACAGGGGGCTTGACTATGGCTACACCTTC
. | . | TRBJ2-2 | TRBV18 | CASSDNPGHGSGELFF | TGTGCCAGCTCAGATAATCCGGGACACGGGTCCGGCGAGCTGTTTTTT
. | . | TRBJ1-4 | TRBV24-1 | CATSDGPRKLFF | TGTGCCACCAGTGATGGACCGAGGAAACTGTTTTTT
. | . | TRBJ2-7 | TRBV27 | CASSFQLRGYEQYF | TGTGCCAGCAGTTTCCAGCTTAGAGGGTACGAGCAGTACTTC
TRBD1 | . | TRBJ1-1 | TRBV5-4 | CASSLAGGAPGTEAFF | TGTGCCAGCAGCTTGGCAGGGGGCGCCCCGGGGACTGAAGCTTTCTTT
TRBD1 | . | TRBJ2-7 | TRBV5-1 | CASSSGLGQGSNEQYF | TGCGCCAGCAGCTCGGGCCTTGGACAGGGGAGCAACGAGCAGTACTTC
TRBD1 | . | TRBJ2-1 | TRBV30 | CAWSARRQGNNEQFF | TGTGCCTGGAGCGCTCGACGACAGGGGAACAATGAGCAGTTCTTC
. | . | TRBJ2-7 | TRBV10-1 | CASSENRTYEQYF | TGCGCCAGCAGTGAGAACAGGACCTACGAGCAGTACTTC
. | . | TRBJ1-2 | TRBV12-5 | CASGIWTDGYTF | TGTGCTAGTGGTATCTGGACAGATGGCTACACCTTC
. | once | TRBJ1-6 | TRBV20-1 | CSASPGRAVDSPLHF | TGCAGTGCTAGTCCCGGGAGGGCCGTCGATTCACCCCTCCACTTT
TRBD2 | . | TRBJ2-1 | TRBV4-1 | CASSQVLSGVSNEQFF | TGCGCCAGCAGCCAAGTACTCAGCGGGGTTAGTAATGAGCAGTTCTTC
. | . | TRBJ2-5 | TRBV5-4 | CASSLEASPRETQYF | TGTGCCAGCAGCTTGGAGGCCAGCCCCAGAGAGACCCAGTACTTC
. | . | TRBJ1-5 | TRBV19 | CASSWNRDQPQHF | TGTGCCAGTAGTTGGAACAGGGACCAGCCCCAGCATTTT
TRBD1 | once | TRBJ1-5 | TRBV3-1/TRBV3-2 | CASSPGDRQYSNQPQHF | TGTGCCAGCAGCCCAGGGGACAGACAATATAGCAATCAGCCCCAGCATTTT
. | . | TRBJ2-2 | TRBV7-2 | CASSSHASTNTGELFF | TGTGCCAGCAGCTCGCACGCCTCAACGAACACCGGGGAGCTGTTTTTT
TRBD1 | . | TRBJ1-5 | TRBV30 | CAWSVTRGNQPQHF | TGTGCCTGGAGTGTAACCAGGGGGAATCAGCCCCAGCATTTT
. | . | TRBJ2-3 | TRBV5-1 | CASSSGWGSTDTQYF | TGCGCCAGCAGCTCCGGCTGGGGGAGCACAGATACGCAGTATTTT
TRBD2 | . | TRBJ2-7 | TRBV30 | CAWSGTSGTYEQYF | TGTGCCTGGAGTGGGACTAGCGGGACCTACGAGCAGTACTTC
TRBD1 | once | TRBJ2-1 | TRBV6-2/TRBV6-3 | CASSYPDRVPFF | TGTGCCAGCAGTTACCCGGACAGGGTGCCGTTCTTC
TRBD2 | few | TRBJ2-7 | TRBV28 | CASLRSGRSHEQYF | TGTGCCAGCCTCCGTAGCGGGAGATCCCACGAGCAGTACTTC
. | . | TRBJ1-5 | TRBV18 | CASSTFDQPQHF | TGTGCCAGCTCAACCTTTGATCAGCCCCAGCATTTT
. | . | TRBJ2-3 | TRBV7-9 | CASRAGEGGNTDTQYF | TGTGCCAGCAGGGCCGGCGAGGGCGGTAACACAGATACGCAGTATTTT
. | . | TRBJ1-4 | TRBV7-9 | CASSDGGQTGVNEKLFF | TGTGCCAGCAGCGACGGCGGCCAGACAGGCGTTAATGAAAAACTGTTTTTT
. | . | TRBJ1-1 | TRBV28 | CATGSLPNTEAFF | TGTGCCACGGGTAGCCTTCCGAACACTGAAGCTTTCTTT